This T cell receptor beta chain comes out of a study of cytomegalovirus exposure and HLA in healthy donors (dated by TCRdb to the late 2010s). The study in broad terms: An earlier analysis of several hundred of the donors reported roughly 270 Gb of sequence data and roughly 110 million unique TCR beta sequences from 150 million to 200 million T cells. Roughly 300 gigabases of sequencing data and around 88 million unique TCR sequences made up an early release that covered 500 to 700 HLA-typed donors. Of the roughly 410 genotyped donors, less than 85% were placed in the genetic ancestry cluster associated with self-reported Caucasian donors. The aim of the study was to test whether cataloging public T cell receptors could identify signatures of past pathogen exposure. The study profiled the T cell repertoires of more than 500 subjects by immunosequencing and related them to cytomegalovirus serostatus. A separate validation cohort of about 110 different subjects was used in addition to the roughly 620-subject first cohort. The study combined high-throughput TCR immunosequencing, statistical association of individual TCRs with disease status, and machine learning to predict cytomegalovirus infection status. To study patterns of TCR occurrence, a later analysis re-analyzed previously published TCR beta repertoires from 700 or so donors and added high-resolution HLA genotyping. In the later analysis, no new phenotypic data were used to find candidate immune exposures; instead, reliance was placed on TCR beta sequences and their occurrence across donors. An earlier analysis of approximately 630 of the donors applied high-throughput TCR beta sequencing to assess whether each TCR beta V gene segment acted as functional or pseudogenic. Donor age, sex, ethnicity and CMV serostatus were compiled alongside the repertoire data. A later genetic analysis used genome-wide SNP genotypes for about 65% of the 666 donors, treating that subset as a discovery cohort. Every repertoire in the discovery cohort had been generated on one and the same sequencing platform. Class I and class II HLA loci were covered by the typing at four-digit resolution. The number of typed donors differed by locus: about 629-630 for A, B, C, DRB1 and DQB1; some 500 for DQA1; around 610 for DPA1; and some 430 for DPB1. Four or five DR-DQ haplotypes were treated as single units for association and clustering because of strong linkage in the cohort. Among around 400 genotyped donors of the cohort, an average of roughly 230,000 unique TCR beta nucleotide sequences was sequenced per donor, of which roughly 17% were non-productive. Broader findings and caveats from the paper: The 87-base-pair reads could not distinguish some IMGT-functional V segments, including TRBV6-2 and TRBV6-3, so those segments were excluded. Because HLA typing was unavailable for some donors at each locus, only the typed subset was used in association tests. The only immune exposure information available for the cohort was CMV serostatus. Sequencing depth was assumed to be roughly uniform across donors in the presence/absence analyses, though that assumption may not hold. A later analysis associated approximately 17,000 TCR beta sequences with specific HLA alleles at a false discovery rate of 0.05. A later genetic analysis associated a missense DCLRE1C variant with V-gene and J-gene trimming of TCR beta chains, and an independent cohort replicated the association. The classifier was reported to diagnose cytomegalovirus status with high specificity and sensitivity in both the original and validation cohorts. A further reported finding was that TCR beta sequences accurately predicted the HLA-A and HLA-B alleles for most subjects in the first cohort. Most CMV-associated TCR beta chains appeared to be HLA-restricted in a later analysis, and the HLA associations seemed to be driven largely by CMV exposure. In a later analysis, HLA-associated TCR beta chains were found to be more clonally expanded and to have lower generation probabilities than equally common non-associated chains. The authors suggested that the approach could potentially be extended to other disease states and immunological phenotypes. Most TCR sequences were seen in very few donors, while some public TCRs were found in many individuals. A group of highly shared sequence variants was considered likely to be a technical artifact of the sequencing pipeline. Linkage disequilibrium might explain the correlated functional status among segregating V segments, but an unknown experimental factor could not be excluded. A few of the identified cytomegalovirus-associated TCR beta chains were confirmed in vitro to be specific for cytomegalovirus antigens. Because counts were too low, under 20 rarely observed V segments, including chromosome 9 orphons, were left out of the earlier analysis of 500 to 750 of the donors. A total of some 180 TCR beta chains were listed by the study as associated with cytomegalovirus. A later analysis reported that several top co-occurrence clusters appeared linked to parvovirus B19, influenza, CMV and Epstein-Barr virus. When HLA alleles, especially DR and DQ, strongly co-occurred, TCR associations were difficult to assign to individual alleles. According to a later genetic analysis, donors in an Asian-associated ancestry cluster had fewer N-insertions in productive TCRs than the roughly 700-donor mean. In an earlier analysis of some 550 of the donors, most TCR beta V segments were observed in productive rearrangements about 87% or about 30% of the time, broadly matching IMGT annotations. Only TCR beta chains were sequenced in this cohort, and the absence of alpha or paired-chain data limited detectable features. In a later analysis, TCR association rates were found to vary across HLA loci, with the most associated TCRs seen for DRB1 alleles and the fewest for HLA-C alleles.

This clone came up a few times. Its antigen has not been determined. Base qualities are missing; no much larger clone stands one base away. The cohort consisted of 666 healthy bone marrow donors. Cohort members were all nominally healthy when sampled, although unrecorded immune exposures were likely present. The donor was CMV seronegative and was included in the group of about 350 seronegative cohort members. Every donor gave a peripheral blood sample, and the peripheral blood mononuclear cells from that sample were used for TCR beta sequencing. Genomic DNA extraction from the blood cell samples was performed with the Qiagen DNeasy Blood Extraction Kit. The CDR3, from cysteine to phenylalanine, totals 15 residues. The CDR3 DNA has 45 bases and is translated from base 1. Taken from the germline V gene, the CDR1 and CDR2 loops are MNHNS and SASEGT. Trimming takes 2 bases off V and 5 bases off J; junction bases not matched to a gene: 6.

Receptor amplification or capture employed the immunoSEQ multiplex PCR assay. A mixture of 60 forward primers for TCR Vbeta segments and 13 reverse primers for TCR Jbeta segments was used in the multiplex PCR. Amplification of the CDR3 region of rearranged TCR beta genes was performed with a multiplex PCR assay on genomic DNA. The Illumina HiSeq System was used to sequence the amplified TCR beta libraries as 87-base-pair reads. The paper's data handling went like this. A later analysis counted about 80 million unique TCR beta chains across the 650 to 700 repertoires, and 9.5 million to 11 million of these chains were shared by at least two donors. Raw reads were error-corrected and collapsed into unique sequences with a nearest-neighbor algorithm that merged closely related sequences to remove PCR and sequencing errors. Alignment of CDR3 sequences to IMGT reference sequences was used to assign V, D and J gene segments. For a sequence to be retained, at least a six-nucleotide match to both a V gene segment and a J gene segment was required. Rearrangements were classified as productive when the CDR3 lacked stop codons and remained in frame with V and J, and all other rearrangements were classified as non-productive. CDR3 was defined by IMGT convention, running from the second conserved V-encoded cysteine to the conserved J-encoded phenylalanine. The earlier analysis of fewer than 750 of the donors excluded sequences that lacked an unambiguous match to a single V gene segment. An earlier analysis of fewer than 750 of the donors classified V segments as functional when productive rearrangements were above 56.7% and as segregating when the standard deviation between donors was above 5%. A statistical classification framework was built to diagnose cytomegalovirus status from the catalog of TCR beta chain sequences. In a later analysis, TCR nucleotide sequences were compared against IMGT/GENE-DB human TR gene sequences so that V and J genes could be assigned. In a later analysis, CDR3 sequences and most-parsimonious VDJ recombination scenarios were assigned using the TCRdist pipeline. In a later analysis, each TCR beta chain was defined by its CDR3 amino acid sequence together with its V-gene family, and reads without a unique V-gene family were excluded. As a way to deal with suspected cross-contamination and a sequencing artifact, a later analysis dropped hundreds of nucleotide sequences that were highly shared and had low generation probability. For each public chain, a later analysis derived a clonal expansion index from normalized ranks of inferred template counts within each repertoire. Generation probabilities in a later analysis came from a VDJ recombination model fitted to out-of-frame rearrangements, and those results were checked against IGoR. Hypergeometric tests were used in a later analysis to score TCR-TCR, TCR-HLA and TCR-CMV co-occurrence, with a repertoire-size bias correction applied to the TCR pairs. In a later analysis, false discovery rates were estimated by permuting HLA or CMV assignments 20 times. In a later analysis, co-occurring TCRs were grouped using DBSCAN, and TCRdist sequence similarity was added for clustering within HLA-allele-positive subsets. For co-occurrence clustering, repertoires with fewer than 30,000 or more than 120,000 public chains were excluded, along with 4 to 6 repertoires with anomalous nucleotide sharing. What TCRdb holds here is the immuneACCESS table cut down to in-frame rearrangements. Part of the clones is not present; checked against another copy, under half of the missing clones reflect an unresolved V gene, and the others are unexplained. Clonal size and the V and J genes are those of that table, whereas D and trimming came from the DNA. Counted in this sample were roughly 150,000 clones; around 80% of them appeared once. Jointly, the top ten make up about 2.6% of the sample.

The specimen was PBMCs. The chain is encoded by TRBV6-1 joined to TRBJ1-5, and TRBD1 matches 7 of the central bases. The TCR comes from a boy between 2 and 10 years old in good health and CMV-seronegative. The CDR3 region: CASSEPNRGHQPQHF. The sequenced DNA: TGTGCCAGCAGTGAACCTAACAGGGGACATCAGCCCCAGCATTTT.